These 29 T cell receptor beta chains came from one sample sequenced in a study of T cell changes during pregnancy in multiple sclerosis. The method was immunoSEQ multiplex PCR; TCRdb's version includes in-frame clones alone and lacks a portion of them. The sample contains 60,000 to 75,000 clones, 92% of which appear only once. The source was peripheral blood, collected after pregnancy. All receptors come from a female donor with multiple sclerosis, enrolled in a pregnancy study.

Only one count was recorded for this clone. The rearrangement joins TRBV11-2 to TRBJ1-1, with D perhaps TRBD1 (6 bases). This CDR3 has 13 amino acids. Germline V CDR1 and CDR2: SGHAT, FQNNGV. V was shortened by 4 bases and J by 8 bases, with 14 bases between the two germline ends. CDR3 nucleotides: TGTGCCAGCAGCTCACCCAGACAGGTAGAAGCTTTCTTT. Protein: CASSSPRQVEAFF.

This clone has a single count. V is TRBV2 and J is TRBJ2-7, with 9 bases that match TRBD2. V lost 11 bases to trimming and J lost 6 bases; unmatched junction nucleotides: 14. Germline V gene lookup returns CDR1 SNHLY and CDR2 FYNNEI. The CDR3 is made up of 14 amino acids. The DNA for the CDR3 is TGTGCCGGGGACCTAATAGCGGGAGATGGCGAGCAGTACTTC. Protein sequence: CAGDLIAGDGEQYF.

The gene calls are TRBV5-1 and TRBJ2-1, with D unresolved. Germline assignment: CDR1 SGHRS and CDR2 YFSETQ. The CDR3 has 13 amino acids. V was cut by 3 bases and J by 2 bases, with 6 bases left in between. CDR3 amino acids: CASSYGAYNEQFF. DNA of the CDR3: TGCGCCAGCAGCTACGGAGCCTACAATGAGCAGTTCTTC.

The CDR3 DNA is TGTGCCAGCAGCTTAAGGGCTCAGGGGGGCAATCAGCCCCAGCATTTT. Amino acid sequence: CASSLRAQGGNQPQHF. The chain has TRBV7-2 and TRBJ1-5, with 7 bases that match TRBD1. Per germline, CDR1 SGHTA and CDR2 FQGNSA. After removal of 2 bases from V and 2 bases from J, the junction contained 6 bases not matched to a gene. The CDR3 totals 16 residues.

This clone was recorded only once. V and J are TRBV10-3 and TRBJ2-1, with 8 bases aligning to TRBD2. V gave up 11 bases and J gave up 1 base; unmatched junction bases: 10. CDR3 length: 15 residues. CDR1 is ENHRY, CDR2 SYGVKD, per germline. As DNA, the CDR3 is TGTGCCTCCACGGGAGGGGAGGTATCCTACAATGAGCAGTTCTTC. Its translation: CASTGGEVSYNEQFF.

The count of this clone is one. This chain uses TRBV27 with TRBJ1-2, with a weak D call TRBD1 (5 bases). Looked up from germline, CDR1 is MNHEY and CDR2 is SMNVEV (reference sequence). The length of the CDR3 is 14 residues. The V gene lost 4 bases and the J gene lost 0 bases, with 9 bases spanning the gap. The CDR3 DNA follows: TGTGCCAGCAGTTACGCAGGGCCTAACTATGGCTACACCTTC. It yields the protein CASSYAGPNYGYTF.

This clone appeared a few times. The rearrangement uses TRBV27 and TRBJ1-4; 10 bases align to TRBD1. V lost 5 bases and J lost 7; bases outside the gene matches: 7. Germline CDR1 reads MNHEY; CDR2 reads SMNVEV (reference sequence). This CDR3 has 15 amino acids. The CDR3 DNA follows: TGTGCCAGCAGTCGAGGGAGGACAGGGGGTGAAAAACTGTTTTTT. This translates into CASSRGRTGGEKLFF.

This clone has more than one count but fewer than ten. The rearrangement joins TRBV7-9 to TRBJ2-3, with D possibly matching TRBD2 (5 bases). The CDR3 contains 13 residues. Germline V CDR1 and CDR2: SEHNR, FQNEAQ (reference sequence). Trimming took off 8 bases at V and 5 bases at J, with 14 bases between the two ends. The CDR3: CASERVEEDTQYF. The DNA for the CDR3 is TGTGCCAGCGAGAGGGTTGAAGAAGATACGCAGTATTTT.

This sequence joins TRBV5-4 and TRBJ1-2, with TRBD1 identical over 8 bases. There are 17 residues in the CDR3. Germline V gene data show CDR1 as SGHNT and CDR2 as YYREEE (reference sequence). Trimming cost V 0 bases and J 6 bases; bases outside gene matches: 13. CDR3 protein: CASSLVVRGPRNHGYTF. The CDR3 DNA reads TGTGCCAGCAGCTTGGTGGTCAGGGGGCCCCGGAACCATGGCTACACCTTC. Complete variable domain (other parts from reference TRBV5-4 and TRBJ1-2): ETGVTQSPTHLIKTRGQQVTLRCSSQSGHNTVSWYQQALGQGPQFIFQYYREEENGRGNFPPRFSGLQFPNYSSELNVNALELDDSALYLCASSLVVRGPRNHGYTFGSGTRLTVV.

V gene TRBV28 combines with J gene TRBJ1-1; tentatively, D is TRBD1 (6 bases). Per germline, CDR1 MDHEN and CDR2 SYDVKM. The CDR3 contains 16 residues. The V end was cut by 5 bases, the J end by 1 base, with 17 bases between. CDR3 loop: CASSPHTQGPNTEAFF. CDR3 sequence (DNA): TGTGCCAGCAGTCCCCACACACAGGGACCGAACACTGAAGCTTTCTTT.

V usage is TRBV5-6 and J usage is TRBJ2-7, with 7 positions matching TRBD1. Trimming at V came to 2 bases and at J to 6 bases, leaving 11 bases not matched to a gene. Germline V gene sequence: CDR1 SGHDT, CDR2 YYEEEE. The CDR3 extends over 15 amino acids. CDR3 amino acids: CASSLVDRAIAEQYF. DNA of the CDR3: TGTGCCAGCAGCTTAGTCGACAGGGCAATCGCCGAGCAGTACTTC.

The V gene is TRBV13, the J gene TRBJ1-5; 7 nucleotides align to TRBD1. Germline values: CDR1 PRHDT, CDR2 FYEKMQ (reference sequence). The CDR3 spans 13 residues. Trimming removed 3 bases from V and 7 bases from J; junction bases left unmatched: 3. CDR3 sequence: CASSFTGAQPQHF. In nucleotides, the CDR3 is TGTGCCAGCAGCTTCACAGGGGCCCAGCCCCAGCATTTT.

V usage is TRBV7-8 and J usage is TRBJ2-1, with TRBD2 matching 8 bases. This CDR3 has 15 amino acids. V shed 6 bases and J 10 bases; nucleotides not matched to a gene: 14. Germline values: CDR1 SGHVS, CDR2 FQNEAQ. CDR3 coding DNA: TGTGCCAGCAGGGGTCATGCGGGAGGTTCGGGAGAGCAGTTCTTC. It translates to CASRGHAGGSGEQFF.

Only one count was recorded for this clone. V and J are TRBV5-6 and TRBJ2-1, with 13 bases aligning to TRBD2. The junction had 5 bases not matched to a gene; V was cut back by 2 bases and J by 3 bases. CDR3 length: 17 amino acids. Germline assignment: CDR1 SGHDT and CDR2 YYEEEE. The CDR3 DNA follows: TGTGCCAGCAGCTTAGGTGGACTAGCGGGAGACTACAATGAGCAGTTCTTC. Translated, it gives CASSLGGLAGDYNEQFF.

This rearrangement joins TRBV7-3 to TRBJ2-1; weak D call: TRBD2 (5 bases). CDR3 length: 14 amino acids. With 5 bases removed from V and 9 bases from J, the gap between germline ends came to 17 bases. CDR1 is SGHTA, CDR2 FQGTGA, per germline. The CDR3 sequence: CASSIGMDGIEQFF. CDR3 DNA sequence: TGTGCCAGCAGCATTGGCATGGACGGGATTGAGCAGTTCTTC.

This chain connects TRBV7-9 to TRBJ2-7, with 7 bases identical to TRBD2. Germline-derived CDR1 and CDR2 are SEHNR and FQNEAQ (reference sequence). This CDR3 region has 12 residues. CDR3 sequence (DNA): TGTGGGATAAGAGACGGGGGGAACGAGCAGTACTTC. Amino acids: CGIRDGGNEQYF.

CDR3 DNA: TGTGCCAGCAGGTTACTAGCGGGAGTGAACAATGAGCAGTTCTTC. Encoded protein: CASRLLAGVNNEQFF. J is TRBJ2-1 and V is TRBV6-5; 11 bases line up with TRBD2. The CDR3 contains 15 residues. In germline, CDR1 is MNHEY, CDR2 SVGAGI. V lost 6 bases, J lost 5 bases, and 6 bases stayed unmatched.

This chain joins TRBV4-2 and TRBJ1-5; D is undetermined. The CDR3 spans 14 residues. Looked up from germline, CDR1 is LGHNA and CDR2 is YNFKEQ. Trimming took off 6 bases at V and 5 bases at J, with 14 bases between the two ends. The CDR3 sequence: CASSPAGSYQPQHF. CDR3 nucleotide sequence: TGTGCCAGCAGTCCCGCGGGATCTTATCAGCCCCAGCATTTT.

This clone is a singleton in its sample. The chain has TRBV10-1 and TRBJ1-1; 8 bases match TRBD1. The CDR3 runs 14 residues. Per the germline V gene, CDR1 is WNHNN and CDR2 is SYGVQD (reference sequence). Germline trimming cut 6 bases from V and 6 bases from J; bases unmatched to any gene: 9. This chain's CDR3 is CASSNSQGDSEAFF. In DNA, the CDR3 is TGCGCCAGCAGCAATTCACAGGGGGACTCTGAAGCTTTCTTT.

This CDR3 is CASSFSGEVKPQHF. The DNA for the CDR3 is TGTGCCAGCAGTTTTTCCGGGGAAGTCAAGCCCCAGCATTTT. V and J are TRBV28 and TRBJ1-5; D is uncertain. The CDR3 is made up of 14 amino acids. Germline V gene data show CDR1 as MDHEN and CDR2 as SYDVKM. Trimming took 3 bases from V and 8 from J, leaving 14 bases between them.

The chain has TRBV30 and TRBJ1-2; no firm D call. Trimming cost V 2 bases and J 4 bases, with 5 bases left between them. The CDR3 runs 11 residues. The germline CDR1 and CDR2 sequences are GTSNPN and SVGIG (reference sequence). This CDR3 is CAWSSFYGYTF. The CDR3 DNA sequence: TGTGCCTGGAGTTCATTCTATGGCTACACCTTC. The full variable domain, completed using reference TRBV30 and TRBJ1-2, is SQTIHQWPATLVQPVGSPLSLECTVEGTSNPNLYWYRQAAGRGLQLLFYSVGIGQISSEVPQNLSASRPQDRQFILSSKKLLLSDSGFYLCAWSSFYGYTFGSGTRLTVV.

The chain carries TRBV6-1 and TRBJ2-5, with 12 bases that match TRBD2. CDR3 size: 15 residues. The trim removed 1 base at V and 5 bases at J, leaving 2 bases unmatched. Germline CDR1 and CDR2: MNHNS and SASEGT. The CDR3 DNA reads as TGTGCCAGCAGTGAAGTTCTAGCGGGGGGGGAGACCCAGTACTTC. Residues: CASSEVLAGGETQYF.

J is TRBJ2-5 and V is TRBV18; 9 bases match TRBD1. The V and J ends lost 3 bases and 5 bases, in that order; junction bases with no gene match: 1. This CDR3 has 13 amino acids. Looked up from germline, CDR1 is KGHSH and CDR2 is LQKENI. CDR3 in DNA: TGTGCCAGCTCACCGGGACAGGGCGAGACCCAGTACTTC. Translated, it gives CASSPGQGETQYF.

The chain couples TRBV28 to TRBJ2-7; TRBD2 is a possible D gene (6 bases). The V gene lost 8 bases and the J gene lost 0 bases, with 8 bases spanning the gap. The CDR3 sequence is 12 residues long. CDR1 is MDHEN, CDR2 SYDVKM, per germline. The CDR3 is CASLGLSYEQYF. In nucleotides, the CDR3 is TGTGCCAGCTTGGGACTCTCCTACGAGCAGTACTTC. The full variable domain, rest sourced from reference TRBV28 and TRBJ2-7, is DVKVTQSSRYLVKRTGEKVFLECVQDMDHENMFWYRQDPGLGLRLIYFSYDVKMKEKGDIPEGYSVSREKKERFSLILESASTNQTSMYLCASLGLSYEQYFGPGTRLTVT.

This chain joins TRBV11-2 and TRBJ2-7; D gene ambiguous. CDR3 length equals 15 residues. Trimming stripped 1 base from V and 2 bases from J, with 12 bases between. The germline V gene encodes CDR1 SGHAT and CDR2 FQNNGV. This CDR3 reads CASSLVWSVTYEQYF. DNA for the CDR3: TGTGCCAGCAGCTTAGTTTGGTCGGTGACCTACGAGCAGTACTTC.

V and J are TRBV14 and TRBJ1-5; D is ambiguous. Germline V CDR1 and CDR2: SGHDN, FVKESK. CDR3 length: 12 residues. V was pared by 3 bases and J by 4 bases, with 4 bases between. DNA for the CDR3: TGTGCCAGCAGCCAGTCGAATCAGCCCCAGCATTTT. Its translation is CASSQSNQPQHF.

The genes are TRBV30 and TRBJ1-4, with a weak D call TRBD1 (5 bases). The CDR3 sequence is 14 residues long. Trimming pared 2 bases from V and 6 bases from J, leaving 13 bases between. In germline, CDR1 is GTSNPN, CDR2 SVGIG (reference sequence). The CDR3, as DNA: TGTGCCTGGAGTTCTTGGGGCAGCTATGAAAAACTGTTTTTT. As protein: CAWSSWGSYEKLFF.

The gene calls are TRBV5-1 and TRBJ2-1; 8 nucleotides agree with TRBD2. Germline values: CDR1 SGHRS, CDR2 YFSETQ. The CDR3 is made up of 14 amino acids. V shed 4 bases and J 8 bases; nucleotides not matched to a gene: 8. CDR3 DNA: TGCGCCAGCAGCACGGGGGGGCGGGTCGATGAGCAGTTCTTC. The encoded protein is CASSTGGRVDEQFF.

The DNA for the CDR3 is TGTGCCATCAGTAGATCCGGGACTTTCTCCTACAATGAGCAGTTCTTC. This gives the protein CAISRSGTFSYNEQFF. The rearrangement joins TRBV10-3 to TRBJ2-1; the D gene is possibly TRBD2 (6 bases). V gave up 5 bases and J gave up 0 bases, with 14 bases separating them. CDR1 is ENHRY and CDR2 is SYGVKD in the germline V gene. This CDR3 is built from 16 residues.